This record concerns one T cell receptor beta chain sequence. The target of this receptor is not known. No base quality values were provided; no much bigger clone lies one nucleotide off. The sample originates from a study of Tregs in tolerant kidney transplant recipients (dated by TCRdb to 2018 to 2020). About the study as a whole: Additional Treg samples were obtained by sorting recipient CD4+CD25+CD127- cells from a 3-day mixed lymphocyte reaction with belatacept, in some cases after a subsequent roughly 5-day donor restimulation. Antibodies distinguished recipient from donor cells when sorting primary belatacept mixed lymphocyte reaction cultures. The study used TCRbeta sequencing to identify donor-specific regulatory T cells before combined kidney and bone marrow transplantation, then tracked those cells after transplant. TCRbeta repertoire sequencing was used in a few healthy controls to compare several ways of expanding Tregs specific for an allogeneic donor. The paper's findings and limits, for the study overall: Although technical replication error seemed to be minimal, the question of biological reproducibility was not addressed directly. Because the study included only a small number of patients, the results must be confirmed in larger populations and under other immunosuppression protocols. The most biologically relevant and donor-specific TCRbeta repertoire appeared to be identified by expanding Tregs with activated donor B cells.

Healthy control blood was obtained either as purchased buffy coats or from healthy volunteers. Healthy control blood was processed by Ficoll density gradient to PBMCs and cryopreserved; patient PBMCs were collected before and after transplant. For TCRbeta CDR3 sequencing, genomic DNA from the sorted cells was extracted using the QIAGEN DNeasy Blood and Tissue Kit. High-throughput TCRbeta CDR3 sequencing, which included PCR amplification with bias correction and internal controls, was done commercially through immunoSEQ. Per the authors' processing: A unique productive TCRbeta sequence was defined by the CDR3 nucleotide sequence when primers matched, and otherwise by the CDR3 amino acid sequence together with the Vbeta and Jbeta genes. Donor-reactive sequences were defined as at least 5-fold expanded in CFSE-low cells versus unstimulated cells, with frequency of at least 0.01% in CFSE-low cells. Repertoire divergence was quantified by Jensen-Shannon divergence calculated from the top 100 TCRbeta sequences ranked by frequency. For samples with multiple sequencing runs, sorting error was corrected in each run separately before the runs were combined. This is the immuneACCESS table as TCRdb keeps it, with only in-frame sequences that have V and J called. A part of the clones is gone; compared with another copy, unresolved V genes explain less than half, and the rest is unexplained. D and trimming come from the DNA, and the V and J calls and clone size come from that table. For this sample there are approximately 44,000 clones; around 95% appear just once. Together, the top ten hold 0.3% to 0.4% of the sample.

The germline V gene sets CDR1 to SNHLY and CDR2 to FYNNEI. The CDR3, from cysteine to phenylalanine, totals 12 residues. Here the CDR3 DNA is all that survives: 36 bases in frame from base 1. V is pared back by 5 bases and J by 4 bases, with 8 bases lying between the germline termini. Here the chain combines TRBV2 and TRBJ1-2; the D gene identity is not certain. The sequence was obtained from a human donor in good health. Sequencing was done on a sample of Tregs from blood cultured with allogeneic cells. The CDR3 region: CASSSLLYGYTF. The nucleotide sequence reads TGTGCCAGCAGTTCGCTCCTCTATGGCTACACCTTC.